This TCR beta chain was found in a study of blood T cells in healthy people across ages (dated by TCRdb to the mid-2010s). Regarding the research as a whole: In model experiments, template switching captured about one uniquely barcoded TCR beta cDNA molecule for every two T cells. For two donors (one aged 18 to 30 and one aged 80 or older), the study analyzed two additional independent replicas of 1 million unique cDNA reads from the same blood draw. To track age-related changes in TCR beta repertoire diversity, the study relied on deep sequencing normalized with unique cDNA molecular identifiers. The donors were divided into four age groups: young (average roughly 15 years), middle-aged (almost 40), aged (roughly 60) and long-lived (approximately 74). Overall study outcomes, separate from this receptor: Total diversity estimates from one million sequenced T cells were considered lower bounds and underestimates. As age increased, observed TCR beta diversity per million T cells dropped in a roughly linear way, and a significant reduction was already evident by age 40. Compared with the aged group, the long-lived group had more naive CD4+ T cells, fewer expanded clones and increased TCR diversity, suggesting age selection. Observed TCR beta diversity correlated strongly with the percentage of naive T cells measured by flow cytometry. Since profiling was done on bulk unsorted PBMCs, naive and antigen-experienced compartments could not be conclusively compared. Donor CMV infection status was unknown, potentially confounding age-related changes in expanded clonotypes.

Only a few counts were recorded for this clonotype. The specificity of this receptor is unknown. The input lacks base qualities; no much larger clone sits a single base away. The library was generated by 5' RACE. Sequenced using an Illumina HiSeq 2500. A second PCR of about 6 to 11 cycles was run with a J-beta primer mix and a sample-barcoded 5' primer. A unique molecular identifier was introduced onto each TCR beta cDNA molecule by a template-switch 5' adaptor carrying 12 random nucleotides. Each sample yielded at least 3 million CDR3-containing paired-end reads. The Mint cDNA synthesis kit, primed by a TRBC-specific oligonucleotide, was used to synthesize first-strand cDNA from all RNA. After uracil-DNA glycosylase treatment, a first 18-cycle PCR used universal primers M1SS and BC2_uni_R on all cDNA. On the authors' methods: For normalization, 1 million high-quality reads were randomly selected from each sample, with every read carrying a distinct molecular identifier. Reads with shared molecular identifiers were discarded instead of being binned into consensus sequences. MiTCR, set to a Q25 quality threshold and the strictest error-elimination algorithm, was used for CDR3 identification, clonotype clustering and error correction. A nonparametric unseen species model with Euler transformation was used to estimate a lower bound on total TCR beta diversity. The raw public data were reprocessed by TCRdb itself: fastp quality trimming at Q25, MiXCR clonotype calling, in-frame beta chains only. Rows merge per CDR3 protein into single entries with the most common DNA and genes. These V and J calls are TCRdb output, not the study's own analysis. The sample table lists 450,000 to 600,000 distinct CDR3 sequences, 25% to 35% of them with a count of one. Approximately 3.5% of the sample belongs to the ten largest clones.

The donors were roughly 39 Caucasian individuals from Russia, aged roughly 6 to 100 years, who were systemically healthy. Around 10 milliliters of peripheral blood were collected from each donor into EDTA-treated Vacutainer tubes. Ficoll-Paque density-gradient centrifugation was used to isolate PBMCs, with at least 6.5 million per sample. Trizol reagent was used to extract total RNA from PBMCs, with at least 6 micrograms per sample. Naive CD45RAhigh/CD27high T cell percentages were measured by flow cytometry on a PBMC aliquot from every donor. Cut back by 2 bases and 5 bases, the V and J ends lie 20 bases apart. The germline V gene (reference sequence) specifies MNHEY as CDR1 and SMNVEV as CDR2. The CDR3 has 17 amino acids, counting the end cysteine and phenylalanine. Only the CDR3 region is kept as DNA, spanning 51 bases read in frame from base 1. These data were also filed under a second study, of T cells of mothers and their children. Reported in the second study: Donors were nine systemically healthy Caucasian individuals: three mothers and their six children. cDNA synthesis consumed the entire amount of extracted RNA, loaded at about 1.5 ug RNA in each 15 ul reaction. In the second PCR, sample barcodes and 2-4 random nucleotides were introduced via the M1S primer. More than 8 million TCR beta CDR3 reads were obtained from each mother, and roughly 3 million reads were obtained from each child. TCR recombination output is similarly shaped by thymic selection in related and unrelated pairs, with a minor effect exerted by inherited differences. Normalized repertoire overlap in related mother-child pairs was always slightly higher than in unrelated mother-child pairs, but the difference was never significant. No persistent microchimeric T cell clones were found, with a detection sensitivity of approximately 94 clones per million clonotypes. The study used deep NGS to compare TCR beta repertoires of mothers and children, seeking features distinguishing related mother-child pairs from unrelated individuals. Mothers averaged about 37 +/- 4 years of age and children averaged around 10 +/- 4 years. After adapters were ligated using NEBNext reagents, the libraries underwent 100+100 nt paired-end sequencing on an Illumina HiSeq 2000. To avoid cross-contamination, the mother libraries and the child libraries were prepared a month apart and sequenced in separate runs. For each donor, between roughly 450,000 and 2,100,000 distinct TCR beta clonotypes were identified. Naive TCR beta clonotypes were estimated from low-frequency clonotypes matched to each donor's FACS-determined naive share, without sorting.

The receptor was derived from a boy aged 2-15 years in good health. In this chain, TRBV27 is recombined with TRBJ2-3; matching of 6 bases hints at TRBD2 as the D gene. What was sequenced was blood. The nucleotide sequence reads as follows: TGTGCCAGCAGTTTAAGTAGCGGACATGCGGGCGGAGATACGCAGTATTTT. Its amino acids are CASSLSSGHAGGDTQYF.